The 32 T cell receptor beta chains given below trace back to one sample, sequenced in a study of long-term antiretroviral therapy in people with HIV. Investigators performed immunoSEQ version v3.0 at survey level. Profiled with immunoSEQ multiplex PCR; TCRdb holds only in-frame clones, not every one. The table has about 22,000 clones, approximately 86% seen once. The specimen was unsorted PBMCs, collected approximately 4 years after starting antiretroviral therapy. These TCRs come from a man between 18 and 35 years old with HIV.

The chain employs TRBV10-1 and TRBJ2-2; 7 nucleotides line up with TRBD1. Germline V gives CDR1 WNHNN, CDR2 SYGVQD (reference sequence). V lost 4 bases to trimming and J lost 4 bases; unmatched junction nucleotides: 9. The CDR3 is 16 amino acids. The CDR3 DNA sequence: TGCGCCAGCAGTGCGGCCGGGACAGCCCTCACCGGGGAGCTGTTTTTT. It encodes CASSAAGTALTGELFF.

The chain recombines TRBV6-1 with TRBJ2-5, with 9 bases identical to TRBD1. From germline, CDR1 is MNHNS and CDR2 SASEGT. Trimming took 6 bases from V and 5 from J; bases not matched to a gene: 7. The CDR3 spans 14 residues. The CDR3 spells CASSGGQGFETQYF. The CDR3 DNA sequence: TGTGCCAGCAGCGGTGGACAGGGGTTTGAGACCCAGTACTTC.

Only one count was recorded for this clone. The CDR3 protein is CASSEGQDDEKLFF. The CDR3 DNA reads TGTGCCAGCAGTGAGGGACAGGATGATGAAAAACTGTTTTTT. The genes are TRBV6-1 and TRBJ1-4, with 8 bases that match TRBD1. V lost 3 bases, J lost 6 bases, and 3 bases stayed unmatched. This CDR3 region has 14 residues. Germline CDR1 MNHNS, CDR2 SASEGT.

This clone was observed a single time. V and J are TRBV13 and TRBJ1-1, with D tentatively TRBD1 (5 bases). The V end was cut by 3 bases, the J end by 1 base, with 12 bases between. The CDR3 is 15 residues long. CDR1 and CDR2 (germline): PRHDT, FYEKMQ (reference sequence). The CDR3 DNA follows: TGTGCCAGCAGCTTTGGGGGGTTTGGGAACACTGAAGCTTTCTTT. Its translation: CASSFGGFGNTEAFF.

This clone has more than one count but fewer than ten. The chain has TRBV27 and TRBJ1-2, with 7 positions matching TRBD1. The trim removed 8 bases at V and 0 bases at J, leaving 6 bases unmatched. The CDR3 has 14 residues. Germline V CDR1 and CDR2: MNHEY, SMNVEV (reference sequence). CDR3 sequence reads: CASGLDRTNYGYTF. The CDR3 DNA reads as TGTGCCAGCGGGTTGGACAGGACTAACTATGGCTACACCTTC.

This clone was seen just once. The chain combines TRBV25-1 with TRBJ2-1; tentative D call: TRBD1 (5 bases). This CDR3 region has 17 residues. V was trimmed by 4 bases and J by 3 bases, leaving 19 bases between them. Germline-derived CDR1 and CDR2 are MGHDK and SYGVNS. The CDR3 protein is CASSAANAGIYYNEQFF. CDR3 nucleotides: TGTGCCAGCAGTGCGGCCAACGCAGGGATCTACTACAATGAGCAGTTCTTC.

The J gene is TRBJ1-2, the V gene TRBV6-5; D is uncertain. Germline V CDR1 and CDR2: MNHEY, SVGAGI. V shed 0 bases and J shed 4 bases, with 12 bases lying between them. The CDR3 loop spans 15 amino acids. The CDR3 DNA reads as TGTGCCAGCAGTTACTCCATGTCCCCGAGCTATGGCTACACCTTC. Translating gives CASSYSMSPSYGYTF.

The chain employs TRBV7-2 and TRBJ2-5; D not certain. Trimming left V 5 bases short and J 1 base short, with 8 bases between. The CDR3 spans 13 residues. Per the germline V gene, CDR1 is SGHTA and CDR2 is FQGNSA. CDR3 nucleotides: TGTGCCAGCAGCCGCAGCAGCCAAGAGACCCAGTACTTC. It specifies CASSRSSQETQYF.

The chain joins TRBV5-1 to TRBJ1-5, with a possible D match to TRBD1 (6 bases). This CDR3 spans 17 amino acids. Germline V gene lookup returns CDR1 SGHRS and CDR2 YFSETQ. The V end lost 0 bases, the J end lost 2 bases, and 15 bases lay between the germline ends. The CDR3 reads CASSLGATGNGNQPQHF. CDR3 DNA sequence: TGCGCCAGCAGCTTGGGGGCGACAGGAAATGGCAATCAGCCCCAGCATTTT.

V and J are TRBV27 and TRBJ2-7; D possibly corresponds to TRBD2 (7 bases). Germline-derived CDR1 and CDR2 are MNHEY and SMNVEV (reference sequence). CDR3 size: 15 residues. V lost 5 bases and J 2 bases, leaving 16 bases between the germline ends. CDR3 sequence reads: CASSGRGALTYEQYF. CDR3 bases: TGTGCCAGCAGTGGACGGGGGGCCTTAACCTACGAGCAGTACTTC.

The V gene is TRBV6-5, the J gene TRBJ2-3, with D possibly TRBD2 on 5 matching bases. The CDR3 has 14 residues. Germline assignment: CDR1 MNHEY and CDR2 SVGAGI. The V and J ends lost 6 bases and 3 bases respectively, with 13 bases between them. Written as DNA, the CDR3 is TGTGCCAGCAGACGAGGGATGGAGACAGATACGCAGTATTTT. Translating gives CASRRGMETDTQYF.

The rearrangement links TRBV7-9 to TRBJ1-5; no clear D gene. Trimming took 2 bases from V and 5 from J, leaving 19 bases between them. CDR1 and CDR2 (germline): SEHNR, FQNEAQ (reference sequence). CDR3 size: 17 residues. In nucleotides, the CDR3 is TGTGCCAGCAGCTTATGGACCTATGAAGAGCGGGATCAGCCCCAGCATTTT. It is translated as CASSLWTYEERDQPQHF.

This clone showed up just once. The chain employs TRBV9 and TRBJ2-6; maybe TRBD1 (5 bases). Germline CDR1 reads SGDLS; CDR2 reads YYNGEE. The CDR3 covers 16 residues. The V end was cut by 2 bases, the J end by 4 bases, with 13 bases between. The CDR3 DNA reads as TGTGCCAGCAGCGTGGCAGGGCGTACAGGGGCCAACGTCCTGACTTTC. Translation: CASSVAGRTGANVLTF. Full variable domain (rest looked up from reference TRBV9 and TRBJ2-6): DSGVTQTPKHLITATGQRVTLRCSPRSGDLSVYWYQQSLDQGLQFLIQYYNGEERAKGNILERFSAQQFPDLHSELNLSSLELGDSALYFCASSVAGRTGANVLTFGAGSRLTVL.

The count of this clone is one. V gene TRBV18 combines with J gene TRBJ2-3; TRBD2 agrees at 9 bases. Germline V lookup: CDR1 KGHSH, CDR2 LQKENI. The V segment lost 0 bases and the J segment 5 bases; nucleotides outside the gene matches: 15. CDR3 size: 19 residues. CDR3 sequence reads: CASSPPVGGGADRGDTQYF. CDR3 coding DNA: TGTGCCAGCTCACCACCGGTAGGCGGGGGGGCCGATCGTGGAGATACGCAGTATTTT.

The chain joins TRBV7-3 to TRBJ2-1; the D gene is possibly TRBD1 (6 bases). The CDR3 covers 15 residues. Trimming removed 5 bases from V and 8 bases from J, with 19 bases in between. The V gene's germline CDR1 is SGHTA and CDR2 FQGTGA. CDR3 amino acids: CASSQNTGFSDEQFF. In DNA form, the CDR3 reads TGTGCCAGCAGCCAAAATACAGGGTTTTCCGATGAGCAGTTCTTC.

V and J are TRBV18 and TRBJ2-2; 8 bases match TRBD1. CDR1 is KGHSH, CDR2 LQKENI, per germline. The length of the CDR3 is 16 residues. J lost 7 bases, V lost 3 bases, and 10 bases had no gene match. The DNA of the CDR3 is TGTGCCAGCTCACCCCTTCCGCAGGGGGCCGGCGGGGAGCTGTTTTTT. Its translation: CASSPLPQGAGGELFF.

The chain joins TRBV27 to TRBJ1-5; D ambiguous. Trimming pared 5 bases from V and 6 bases from J, leaving 17 bases between. This CDR3 is 15 amino acids long. CDR1 is MNHEY and CDR2 is SMNVEV in the germline V gene (reference sequence). CDR3 amino acids: CASSPSSGSFQPQHF. CDR3 nucleotide sequence: TGTGCCAGCAGTCCCTCCTCAGGTTCCTTTCAGCCCCAGCATTTT.

There are a few counts of this clone. The chain employs TRBV18 and TRBJ2-7; TRBD1 aligns across 8 bases. The V gene end was trimmed by 9 bases and the J gene end by 0 bases; junction bases not matched to a gene: 4. Germline V gives CDR1 KGHSH, CDR2 LQKENI. CDR3 length: 13 amino acids. The CDR3: CASSGQASYEQYV. The CDR3 nucleotides are TGTGCCAGTTCGGGACAGGCCTCCTACGAGCAGTACGTC.

V gene TRBV28 combines with J gene TRBJ2-4; 7 nucleotides align to TRBD1. From germline, CDR1 is MDHEN and CDR2 SYDVKM. The trim removed 8 bases at V and 0 bases at J, leaving 13 bases unmatched. The CDR3 contains 17 residues. CDR3 residues: CASSLSEDRIAKNIQYF. The CDR3 DNA follows: TGTGCCAGCTCCCTTAGTGAGGACAGGATAGCCAAAAACATTCAGTACTTC.

CDR3 amino acids: CASRTRRVAHPYEQYV. The CDR3 DNA reads as TGTGCAAGTCGCACCCGGAGGGTGGCACATCCCTACGAGCAGTACGTC. The chain links TRBV12-2 to TRBJ2-7; no DNA check was done on the table's D call, TRBD2. TRBV12-2 is a pseudogene segment. This CDR3 region has 16 residues.

The J gene is TRBJ1-2, the V gene TRBV6-6; D uncertain. Germline V gene lookup returns CDR1 MNHNY and CDR2 SVGAGI (reference sequence). V gave up 2 bases and J gave up 8 bases, with 6 bases separating them. The CDR3 spans 11 residues. CDR3 DNA: TGTGCCAGCAGTTACGAGGACGGCTACACCTTC. Its protein product is CASSYEDGYTF.

CDR3 residues: CAISEDRGDQPQHF. The DNA of the CDR3 is TGTGCCATCAGTGAGGACAGGGGAGATCAGCCCCAGCATTTT. The chain recombines TRBV10-3 with TRBJ1-5; 8 bases are shared with TRBD1. The trim removed 2 bases at V and 5 bases at J, leaving 2 bases unmatched. CDR1 and CDR2 from the germline V gene are ENHRY and SYGVKD. This CDR3 is built from 14 residues.

CDR3 sequence (DNA): TGTGCCAGCAGTGAAGCGCTTGGCACAGGGGACCTCAGCTACGAGCAGTACGTC. It specifies CASSEALGTGDLSYEQYV. This rearrangement joins TRBV6-1 to TRBJ2-7, with TRBD1 matching over 7 bases. There are 18 residues in the CDR3. CDR1 is MNHNS, CDR2 SASEGT, per germline. The V segment lost 0 bases and the J segment 3 bases; nucleotides outside the gene matches: 14.

The V gene is TRBV7-9, the J gene TRBJ1-4, with D tentatively TRBD1 (5 bases). V lost 2 bases to trimming and J lost 7 bases, with 11 bases between them. This CDR3 has 14 residues. Germline V gives CDR1 SEHNR, CDR2 FQNEAQ (reference sequence). This chain's CDR3 is CASSLMGTGEKLFF. The DNA for the CDR3 is TGTGCCAGCAGCTTAATGGGGACGGGTGAAAAACTGTTTTTT.

This clone was counted a few times. The chain has TRBV7-2 and TRBJ1-6; D is unclear. The CDR3 is 14 residues long. V was shortened by 7 bases and J by 10 bases, with 17 bases between the two germline ends. CDR1 and CDR2 (germline): SGHTA, FQGNSA. CDR3 amino acids: CASTTQADASPLHF. In nucleotides, the CDR3 is TGTGCCAGCACGACTCAGGCGGACGCCTCACCCCTCCACTTT.

The chain links TRBV9 to TRBJ1-1, with unresolved D. The CDR3 spans 15 residues. The V and J ends lost 1 base and 0 bases respectively, with 10 bases between them. Germline-derived CDR1 and CDR2 are SGDLS and YYNGEE. In DNA, the CDR3 is TGTGCCAGCAGCGTATACACAGATATGAACACTGAAGCTTTCTTT. Translated, it gives CASSVYTDMNTEAFF.

The chain links TRBV30 to TRBJ2-3; D is possibly TRBD1 (6 bases). CDR1 and CDR2 (germline): GTSNPN, SVGIG (reference sequence). V was cut by 4 bases and J by 3 bases, with 14 bases left in between. This CDR3 region has 14 residues. The CDR3 DNA sequence: TGTGCCTGGACGCAGGGGCGAGAGACAGATACGCAGTATTTT. It is translated as CAWTQGRETDTQYF.

The sample holds one count of this clone. V gene TRBV18 combines with J gene TRBJ1-3; the D gene is possibly TRBD1 (5 bases). CDR3 length equals 17 residues. Trimming took off 3 bases at V and 2 bases at J, with 17 bases between the two ends. From germline, CDR1 is KGHSH and CDR2 LQKENI. This CDR3 reads CASSPGGALSTGNTIYF. CDR3 DNA: TGTGCCAGCTCACCGGGGGGTGCCTTGTCCACTGGAAACACCATATATTTT.

V and J are TRBV7-9 and TRBJ2-2; D gene uncertain. The V end lost 4 bases, the J end lost 5 bases, and 17 bases lay between the germline ends. Germline lookup yields CDR1 SEHNR and CDR2 FQNEAQ (reference sequence). This CDR3 has 16 amino acids. The CDR3 here is CASSSNSVPSTGELFF. CDR3 nucleotides: TGTGCCAGCAGCTCAAATTCTGTCCCTAGTACCGGGGAGCTGTTTTTT.

The CDR3 is CASSRRQGLNIQYF. DNA of the CDR3: TGTGCCAGCAGCCGAAGACAGGGACTAAACATTCAGTACTTC. The chain combines TRBV7-9 with TRBJ2-4, with a tentative D call TRBD1 (7 bases). This CDR3 has 14 amino acids. Germline CDR1 is SEHNR and CDR2 is FQNEAQ (reference sequence). The V end was cut by 5 bases, the J end by 6 bases, with 14 bases between.

The rearrangement joins TRBV6-5 to TRBJ2-3; D gene unclear. The V gene's germline CDR1 is MNHEY and CDR2 SVGAGI. Trimming stripped 4 bases from V and 0 bases from J, with 5 bases between. This CDR3 comprises 13 residues. The CDR3 DNA reads TGTGCCAGCAGTTTCTCTAGCACAGATACGCAGTATTTT. It specifies CASSFSSTDTQYF.

The chain couples TRBV10-3 to TRBJ1-4; D gene uncertain. V dropped 10 bases and J dropped 10 bases, with 16 bases sitting between them. CDR3 length: 12 residues. The germline V gene has CDR1 ENHRY and CDR2 SYGVKD. The CDR3 sequence is CATAEPLGKLFF. DNA of the CDR3: TGTGCCACCGCCGAGCCCTTGGGAAAACTGTTTTTT.